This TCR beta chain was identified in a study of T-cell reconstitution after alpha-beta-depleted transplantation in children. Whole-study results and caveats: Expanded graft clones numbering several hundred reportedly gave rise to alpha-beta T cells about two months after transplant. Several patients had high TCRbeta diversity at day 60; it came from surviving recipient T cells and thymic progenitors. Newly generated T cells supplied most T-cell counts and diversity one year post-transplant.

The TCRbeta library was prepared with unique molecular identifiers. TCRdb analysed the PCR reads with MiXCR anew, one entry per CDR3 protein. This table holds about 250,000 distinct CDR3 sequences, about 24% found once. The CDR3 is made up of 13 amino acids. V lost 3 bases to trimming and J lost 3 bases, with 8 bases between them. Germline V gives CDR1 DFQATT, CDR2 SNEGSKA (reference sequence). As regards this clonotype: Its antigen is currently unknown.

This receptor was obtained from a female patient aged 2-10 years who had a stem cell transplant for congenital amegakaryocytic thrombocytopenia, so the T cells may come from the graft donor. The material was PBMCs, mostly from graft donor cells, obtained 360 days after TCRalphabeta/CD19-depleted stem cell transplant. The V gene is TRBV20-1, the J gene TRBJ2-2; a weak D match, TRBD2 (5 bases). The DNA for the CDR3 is TGCAGTGCTAGGAGGGCCGACACCGGGGAGCTGTTTTTT. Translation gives CSARRADTGELFF.